This section outlines one T cell receptor beta chain sequence together with its context. The antigen is undetermined. J lost 7 bases, V lost 3 bases, and 4 bases had no gene match. The CDR3 has 13 residues. The germline V gene encodes CDR1 ENHRY and CDR2 SYGVKD. Some clones are missing from TCRdb's copy, which holds only in-frame ones; the method was immunoSEQ multiplex PCR. The profile covers some 66,000 clones, with approximately 90% appearing a single time and over 25% taken by the ten largest. The data originate from a study of T cell responses to AZD1222 COVID-19 vaccine. Study-wide results and caveats: Two doses of AZD1222 preceded a rise in Spike-specific TCR breadth and depth.

The source is an adult who received the AZD1222 COVID-19 vaccine. This sequence joins TRBV10-3 and TRBJ2-7; 9 bases are a match to TRBD2. This specimen consisted of peripheral blood, obtained 28 days after the second AZD1222 dose. The CDR3 nucleotides are TGTGCCATCAGTGATGGGCGGGAGGGGGAGCAGTACTTC. Translated, it gives CAISDGREGEQYF.